This TCR beta chain emerged from a study of Tregs in tolerant kidney transplant recipients. Study outcomes and limitations: Validation in larger populations is needed because few patients were studied. The most relevant donor-specific Treg TCRbeta repertoire apparently came from expansion with activated donor B cells. This study did not directly address biological reproducibility.

Unstimulated regulatory T cells (CD4+CD25+CD127-), CD4+CD25- non-regulatory cells, CD4 and CD8 cells were FACS-sorted from thawed PBMCs. CDR3 length: 17 residues. Looked up from germline, CDR1 is LGHNA and CDR2 is YNFKEQ. The V and J ends lost 0 bases and 5 bases respectively, with 17 bases between them. Profiled with immunoSEQ multiplex PCR; TCRdb holds only in-frame clones, not every one. The data show approximately 90,000 clones, around nine tenths seen once. A remark on this clone: Its specificity is unknown.

The source of this sequence is a human donor in good health. V is TRBV4-2 and J is TRBJ2-1; D uncertain. Material for sequencing was CD8+ T cells from blood. CDR3 residues: CASSQDFGQSPDNEQFF. The CDR3 DNA follows: TGTGCCAGCAGCCAAGATTTCGGGCAGTCCCCCGACAATGAGCAGTTCTTC.